The text below deals with one TCR beta chain. Its antigen is as yet unknown. These data are taken from a study of blood T cells in healthy people across ages. A sample-barcoded 5' primer and a J-beta primer mix were used in a second PCR of roughly 6 to 11 cycles. TCRdb redid the calling of the 5' RACE reads with MiXCR, one entry per CDR3 protein. Of roughly 800,000 distinct CDR3 sequences listed, around 25% are singletons. Study-level points and caveats: Unsorted PBMC input precluded a conclusive naive versus antigen-experienced comparison.

This same sample was also part of a study on T cells of mothers and their children.

Sequenced material: blood. The clonotype was recovered from a boy younger than 18 in good health.

CDR3 nucleotides: TGTGCCAGCAGTACCGGACAGGTTCGGAATGAAAAACTGTTTTTT. Translated: CASSTGQVRNEKLFF. This rearrangement joins TRBV27 to TRBJ1-4; 7 bases are a match to TRBD1. Looked up from germline, CDR1 is MNHEY and CDR2 is SMNVEV (reference sequence). The junction had 8 bases not matched to a gene; V was cut back by 5 bases and J by 5 bases. The CDR3 sequence is 15 residues long.